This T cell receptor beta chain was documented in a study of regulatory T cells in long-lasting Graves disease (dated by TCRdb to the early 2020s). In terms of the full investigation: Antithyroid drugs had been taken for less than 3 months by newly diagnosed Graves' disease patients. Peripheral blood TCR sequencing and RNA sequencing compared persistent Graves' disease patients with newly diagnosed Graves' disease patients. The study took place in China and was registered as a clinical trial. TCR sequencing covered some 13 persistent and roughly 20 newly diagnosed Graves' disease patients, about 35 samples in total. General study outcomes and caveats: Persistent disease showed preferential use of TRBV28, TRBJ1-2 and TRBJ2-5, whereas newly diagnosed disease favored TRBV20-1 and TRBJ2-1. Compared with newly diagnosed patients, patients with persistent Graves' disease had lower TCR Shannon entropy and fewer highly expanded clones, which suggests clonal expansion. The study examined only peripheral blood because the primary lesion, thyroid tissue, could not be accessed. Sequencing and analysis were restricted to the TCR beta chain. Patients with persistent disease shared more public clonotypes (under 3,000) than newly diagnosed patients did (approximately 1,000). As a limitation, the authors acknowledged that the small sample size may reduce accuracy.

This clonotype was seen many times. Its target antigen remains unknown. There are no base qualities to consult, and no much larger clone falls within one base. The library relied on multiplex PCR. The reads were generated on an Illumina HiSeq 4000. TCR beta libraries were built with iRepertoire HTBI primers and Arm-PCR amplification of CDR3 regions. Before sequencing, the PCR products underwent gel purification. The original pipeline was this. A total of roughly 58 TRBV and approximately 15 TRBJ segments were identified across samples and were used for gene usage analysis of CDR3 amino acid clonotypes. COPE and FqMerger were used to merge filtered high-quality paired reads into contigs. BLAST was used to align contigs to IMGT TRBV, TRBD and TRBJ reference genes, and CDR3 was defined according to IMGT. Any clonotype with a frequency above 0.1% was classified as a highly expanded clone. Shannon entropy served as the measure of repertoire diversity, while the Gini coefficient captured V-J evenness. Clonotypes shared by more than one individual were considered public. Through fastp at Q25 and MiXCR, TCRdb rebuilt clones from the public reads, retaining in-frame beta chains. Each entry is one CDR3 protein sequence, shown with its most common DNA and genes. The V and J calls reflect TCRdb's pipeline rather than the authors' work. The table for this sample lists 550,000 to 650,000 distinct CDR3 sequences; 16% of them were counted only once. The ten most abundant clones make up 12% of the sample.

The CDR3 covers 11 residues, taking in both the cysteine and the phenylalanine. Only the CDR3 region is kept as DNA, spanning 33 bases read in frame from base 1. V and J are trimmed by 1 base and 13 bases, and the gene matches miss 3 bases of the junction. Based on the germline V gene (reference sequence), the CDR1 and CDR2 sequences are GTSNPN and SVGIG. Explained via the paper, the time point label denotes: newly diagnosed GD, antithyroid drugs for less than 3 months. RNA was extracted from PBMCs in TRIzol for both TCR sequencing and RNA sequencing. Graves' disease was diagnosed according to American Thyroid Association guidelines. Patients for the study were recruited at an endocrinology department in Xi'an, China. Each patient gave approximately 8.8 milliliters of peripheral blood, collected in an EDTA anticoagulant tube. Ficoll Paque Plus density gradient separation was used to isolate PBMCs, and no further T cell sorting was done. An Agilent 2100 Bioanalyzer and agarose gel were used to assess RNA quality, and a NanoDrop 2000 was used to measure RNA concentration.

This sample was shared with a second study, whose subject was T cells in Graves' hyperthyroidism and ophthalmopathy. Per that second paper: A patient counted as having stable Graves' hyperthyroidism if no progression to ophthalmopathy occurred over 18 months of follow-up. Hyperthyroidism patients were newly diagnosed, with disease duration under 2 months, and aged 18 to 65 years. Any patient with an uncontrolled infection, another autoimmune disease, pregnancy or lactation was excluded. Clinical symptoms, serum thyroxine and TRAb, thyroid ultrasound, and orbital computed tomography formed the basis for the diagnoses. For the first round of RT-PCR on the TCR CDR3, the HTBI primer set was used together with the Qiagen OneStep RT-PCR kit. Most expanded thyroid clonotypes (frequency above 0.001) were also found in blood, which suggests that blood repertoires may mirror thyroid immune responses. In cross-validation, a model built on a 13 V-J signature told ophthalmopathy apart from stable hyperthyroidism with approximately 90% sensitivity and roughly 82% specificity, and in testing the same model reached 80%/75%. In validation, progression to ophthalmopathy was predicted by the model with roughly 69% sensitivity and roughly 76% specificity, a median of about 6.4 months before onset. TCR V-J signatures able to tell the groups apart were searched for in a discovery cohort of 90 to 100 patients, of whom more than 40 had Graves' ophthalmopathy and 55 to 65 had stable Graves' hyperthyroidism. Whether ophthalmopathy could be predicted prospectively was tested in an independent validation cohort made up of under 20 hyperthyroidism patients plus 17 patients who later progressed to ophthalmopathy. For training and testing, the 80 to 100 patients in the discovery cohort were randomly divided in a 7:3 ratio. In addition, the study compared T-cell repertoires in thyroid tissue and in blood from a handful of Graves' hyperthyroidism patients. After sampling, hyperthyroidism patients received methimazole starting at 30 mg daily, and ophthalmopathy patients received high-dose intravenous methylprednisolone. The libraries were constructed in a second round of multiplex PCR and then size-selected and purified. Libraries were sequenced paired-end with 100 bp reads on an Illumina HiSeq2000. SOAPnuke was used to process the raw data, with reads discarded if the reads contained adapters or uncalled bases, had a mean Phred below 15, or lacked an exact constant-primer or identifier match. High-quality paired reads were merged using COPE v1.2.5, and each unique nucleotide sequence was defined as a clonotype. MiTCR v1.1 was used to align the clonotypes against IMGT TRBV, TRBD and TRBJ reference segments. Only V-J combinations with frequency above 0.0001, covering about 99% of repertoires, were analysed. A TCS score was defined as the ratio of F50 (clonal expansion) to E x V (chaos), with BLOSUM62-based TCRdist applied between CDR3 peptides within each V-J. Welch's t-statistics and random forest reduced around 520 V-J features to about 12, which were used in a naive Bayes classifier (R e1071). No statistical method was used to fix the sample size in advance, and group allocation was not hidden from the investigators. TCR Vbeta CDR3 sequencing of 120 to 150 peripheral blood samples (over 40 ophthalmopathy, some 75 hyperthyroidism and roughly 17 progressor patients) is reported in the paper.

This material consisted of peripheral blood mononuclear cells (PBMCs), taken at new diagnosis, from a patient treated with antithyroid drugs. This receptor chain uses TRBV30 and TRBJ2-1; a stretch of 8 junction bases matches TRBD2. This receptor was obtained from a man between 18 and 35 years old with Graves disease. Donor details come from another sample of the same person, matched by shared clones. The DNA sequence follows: TGTGCCTGGAGTGCCTTAGCGGGACAGTTCTTC. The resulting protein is CAWSALAGQFF.